This T cell receptor (beta chain) was captured by sequencing in a study of blood T cell repertoires in COVID-19 (dated by TCRdb to between 2020 and 2021). Regarding the research as a whole: Samples from collaborators originated in the United States, Italy and Spain and spanned both the acute and convalescent phases of COVID-19. The material from the prospective study consisted of cDNA or gDNA derived from T cells, B-cell-depleted T cells, or PBMCs. The dataset comprised deeply sampled blood TCRbeta repertoires from subjects exposed to, actively infected with, or recovered from COVID-19. The repertoires were released in a freely available public database meant as a resource for research on the immune response to SARS-CoV-2. The samples were drawn from two sources: the first 160 participants of the ongoing ImmuneRACE study, and over 950 subjects contributed by 6 global collaborators. The sample metadata nearly always contained a de-identified subject ID, COVID-19 status, age in years and sex. Where available, HLA class I and class II types were taken from metadata supplied by the sample provider and were not determined by assay-based typing. Broader findings and caveats from the paper: Clinical and demographic metadata were provided uncurated, with the amount varying by source and participant.

Enrolling through a virtual design, the prospective study's participants ranged in age from roughly 18 to 89 years and lived across 24 United States geographic areas. In the prospective study, cohorts were assigned on the basis of participant-reported clinical history obtained from a screening survey and a study questionnaire. Exposed participants had been in contact with someone with a PCR-confirmed or clinician-diagnosed COVID-19 case within 2 weeks of study entry. Mobile phlebotomists in the prospective study collected whole blood, serum and a nasopharyngeal or oropharyngeal swab from every participant. Additional blood draws and questionnaires over an approximately 2-month period could optionally be provided by prospective study participants. Blood samples from the prospective study were shipped frozen or at room temperature prior to DNA extraction. TCRbeta CDR3 regions were amplified from genomic DNA using the immunoSEQ Assay, a bias-controlled multiplex PCR. On the authors' methods: Nucleated cell counts per sample were estimated from amplification of reference gene primers within the assay. Sequence reads were collapsed and filtered to measure the absolute abundance of every unique TCRbeta CDR3 rearrangement. For each sample, productive Simpson clonality was calculated as the square root of Simpson's diversity index across productive rearrangements. TCRdb stores this immuneACCESS table with in-frame sequences only. Part of the clones is absent; in the studies checked, under half of the shortfall reflects unresolved V genes, and no reason is known for the rest. Clone size and the V and J calls come from that table; the DNA yielded D and trimming. Here the sample has 150,000 or so clones; about nine tenths occur a single time. The ten largest clones add up to about 4.1% of the sample.

Worth noting for this clone: No cognate antigen has been identified for it. No base quality values were provided; no much bigger clone lies one nucleotide off.

Sequencing was carried out using PBMCs or T cells enriched from blood (not recorded which). The TCR originated in a woman aged 40-49 years who had been exposed to COVID-19.

Here is the DNA: TGTGCCAGCAGCTACGGGGGGATGAACAATGAGCAGTTCTTC. Its amino acids are CASSYGGMNNEQFF. The chain was built from TRBV6-5 and TRBJ2-1; 7 bases in the junction line up with TRBD2. From V the trimming removes 6 bases and from J it removes 5 bases, while the gene matches leave 7 bases of the junction unaccounted for. The CDR3 goes from the cysteine to the phenylalanine over 14 residues. Just the 42-base CDR3 DNA is kept, in frame starting at base 1. Looking up the germline V gene yields CDR1 MNHEY and CDR2 SVGAGI.